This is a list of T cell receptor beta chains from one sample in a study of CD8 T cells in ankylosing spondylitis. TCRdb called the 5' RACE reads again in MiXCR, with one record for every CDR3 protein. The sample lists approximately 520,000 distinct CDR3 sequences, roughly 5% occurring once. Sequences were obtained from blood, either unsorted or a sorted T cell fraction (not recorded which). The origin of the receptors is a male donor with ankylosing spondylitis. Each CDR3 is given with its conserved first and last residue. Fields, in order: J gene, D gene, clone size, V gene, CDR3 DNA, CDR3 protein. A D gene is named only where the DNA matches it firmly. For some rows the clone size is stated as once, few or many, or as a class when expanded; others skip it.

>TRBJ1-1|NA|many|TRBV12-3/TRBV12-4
TGTGCCAGCAGTTCATTACTGGAGAGTGAAGCTTTCTTT
CASSSLLESEAFF
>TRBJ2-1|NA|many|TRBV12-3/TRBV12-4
TGTGCCAGCAGCCCCCGACTAGAAGTCAATGAGCAGTTCTTC
CASSPRLEVNEQFF
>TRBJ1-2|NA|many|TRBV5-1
TGCGCCAGCAGCTTGGATGGGGGTCCACCTAACTATGGCTACACCTTC
CASSLDGGPPNYGYTF
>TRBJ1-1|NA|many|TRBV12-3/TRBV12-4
TGTGCCAGCAGTTGGGCTTCTCCGGCCGCTGAAGCTTTCTTT
CASSWASPAAEAFF
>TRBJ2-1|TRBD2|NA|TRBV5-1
TGCGCCAGCAGCTTGATCCGTGCGGGGGGCGCCAATGAGCAGTTCTTC
CASSLIRAGGANEQFF
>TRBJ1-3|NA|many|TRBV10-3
TGTGCCATCAGTGACCCGGGGGAGAGTCGCTCTGGAAACACCATATATTTT
CAISDPGESRSGNTIYF
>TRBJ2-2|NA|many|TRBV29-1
TGCAGCGTTGCTGGGGTGAACACCGGGGAGCTGTTTTTT
CSVAGVNTGELFF
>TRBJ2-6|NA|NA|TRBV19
TGTGCCACCCAGGGGCTCAGGGGAGGGGCCAACGTCCTGACTTTC
CATQGLRGGANVLTF
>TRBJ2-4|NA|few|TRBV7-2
TGTGCCAGCAGCTCCACAGGGTCGGGGAACATTCAGTACTTC
CASSSTGSGNIQYF
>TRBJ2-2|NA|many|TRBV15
TGTGCCACCAGCAGAGAACAGGGTGGCACCGGGGAGCTGTTTTTT
CATSREQGGTGELFF
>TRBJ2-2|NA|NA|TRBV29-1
TGCAGCGTGGGCCCCCGGCAGGGAGGTGGGACCGGGGAGCTGTTTTTT
CSVGPRQGGGTGELFF
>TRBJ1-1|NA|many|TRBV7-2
TGTGCCAGCAGCCAATATGGAGGTTCATTGGGAGCTTTCTTT
CASSQYGGSLGAFF
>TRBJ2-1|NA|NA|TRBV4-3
TGCGCCAGCAGCCGTTCCCTTTCGAGGCATGAGCAGTTCTTC
CASSRSLSRHEQFF
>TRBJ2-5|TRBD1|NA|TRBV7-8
TGTGCCAGCAGCTTATTTACGGACAGGGAGGAGACCCAGTACTTC
CASSLFTDREETQYF
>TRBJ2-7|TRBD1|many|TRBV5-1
TGCGCCAGCAGCTTGAACCCCAGGGGGTACGAGCAGTACTTC
CASSLNPRGYEQYF
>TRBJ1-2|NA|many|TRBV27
TGTGCCAGCGGAAAAACACCAGTAAACTATGGCTACACCTTC
CASGKTPVNYGYTF
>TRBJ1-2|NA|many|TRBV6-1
TGTGCCAGCATGGGAGGGGTGGACTATGGCTACACCTTC
CASMGGVDYGYTF
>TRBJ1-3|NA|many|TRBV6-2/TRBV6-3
TGTGCCAGCAGTCCTACGGTAATTTCGATCTCTGGAAACACCATATATTTT
CASSPTVISISGNTIYF
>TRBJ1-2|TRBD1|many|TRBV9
TGTGCCAGCACCCGATCGGGACAGGGGGCTAAGAACTATGGCTACACCTTC
CASTRSGQGAKNYGYTF